This T cell receptor (beta chain) was obtained from a study of beta chain features in type 1 diabetes. Study as a whole: All samples yielded 85 million to 130 million examined sorted cells.

This clone was found a few times. Its antigen remains unknown. Reverse transcribing all isolated RNA meant expressed TCRB transcripts were sequenced. Naive, central memory and regulatory T cell samples yielded some 3.9 million reads on average. Measured with immunoSEQ multiplex PCR; TCRdb has only the in-frame clones, and not every one. In the table there are 350,000 to 450,000 clones, roughly 16% of which are singletons. Findings and limits, study-wide: VDJ junctions sequenced from type 1 diabetes patients showed fewer insertions and more deletions.

The CDR3 sequence is 18 residues long. V was shortened by 0 bases and J by 0 bases, with 16 bases between the two germline ends. CDR1 ENHRY and CDR2 SYGVKD come from the germline V gene. Material: naive CD4+ T cells from blood. The chain employs TRBV10-3 and TRBJ2-3; D is uncertain. This sequence was found in a woman between 18 and 29 years old in good health. The CDR3 protein is CAISESTYAVRSTDTQYF. The CDR3 DNA reads TGTGCCATCAGTGAGTCGACCTACGCGGTCCGTAGCACAGATACGCAGTATTTT.